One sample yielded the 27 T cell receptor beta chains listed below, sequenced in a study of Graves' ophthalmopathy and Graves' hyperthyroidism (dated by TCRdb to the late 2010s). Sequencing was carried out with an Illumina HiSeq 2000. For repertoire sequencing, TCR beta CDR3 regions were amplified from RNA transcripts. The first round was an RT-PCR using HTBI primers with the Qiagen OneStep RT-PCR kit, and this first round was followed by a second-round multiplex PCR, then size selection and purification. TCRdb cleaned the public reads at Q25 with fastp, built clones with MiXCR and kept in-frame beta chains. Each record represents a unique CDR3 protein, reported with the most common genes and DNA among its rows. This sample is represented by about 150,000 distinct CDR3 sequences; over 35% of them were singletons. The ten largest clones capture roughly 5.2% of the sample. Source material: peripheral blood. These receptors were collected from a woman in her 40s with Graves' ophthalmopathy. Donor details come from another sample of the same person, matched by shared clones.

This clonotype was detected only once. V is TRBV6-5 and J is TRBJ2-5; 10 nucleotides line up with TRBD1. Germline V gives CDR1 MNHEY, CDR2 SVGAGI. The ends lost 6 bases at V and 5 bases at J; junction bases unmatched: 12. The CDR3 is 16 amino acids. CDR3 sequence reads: CASRYTGTGVRETQYF. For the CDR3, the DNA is TGTGCCAGCAGATATACCGGGACAGGGGTTCGGGAGACCCAGTACTTC.

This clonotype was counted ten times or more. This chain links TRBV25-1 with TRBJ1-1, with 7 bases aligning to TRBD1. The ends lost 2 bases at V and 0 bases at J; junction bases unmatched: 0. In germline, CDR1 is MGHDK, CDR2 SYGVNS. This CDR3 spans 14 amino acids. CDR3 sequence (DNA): TGTGCCAGCAGTGAAGGGACAGTGAACACTGAAGCTTTCTTT. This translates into CASSEGTVNTEAFF.

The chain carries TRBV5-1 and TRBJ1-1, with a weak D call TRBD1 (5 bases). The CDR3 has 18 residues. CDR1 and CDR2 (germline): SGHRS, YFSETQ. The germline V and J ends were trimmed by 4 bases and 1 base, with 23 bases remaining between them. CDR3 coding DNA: TGCGCCAGCAGCGACAGCCGTCCAGGAGCGCCTACGAACACTGAAGCTTTCTTT. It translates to CASSDSRPGAPTNTEAFF.

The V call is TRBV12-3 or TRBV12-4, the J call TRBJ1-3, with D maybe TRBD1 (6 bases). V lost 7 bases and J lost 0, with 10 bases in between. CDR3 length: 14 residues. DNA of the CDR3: TGTGCCAGCACCATGACAGGCTCTGGAAACACCATATATTTT. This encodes CASTMTGSGNTIYF.

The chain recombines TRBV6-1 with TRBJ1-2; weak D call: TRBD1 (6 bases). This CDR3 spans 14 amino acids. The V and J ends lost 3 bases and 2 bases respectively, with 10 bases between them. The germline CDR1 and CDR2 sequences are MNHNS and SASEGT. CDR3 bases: TGTGCCAGCAGTGAGAACAGGGTGAACTATGGCTACACCTTC. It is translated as CASSENRVNYGYTF.

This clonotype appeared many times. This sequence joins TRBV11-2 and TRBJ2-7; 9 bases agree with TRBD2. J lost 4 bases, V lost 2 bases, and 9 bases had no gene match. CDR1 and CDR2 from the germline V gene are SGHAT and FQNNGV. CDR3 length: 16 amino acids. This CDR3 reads CASSLSLGGREYEQYF. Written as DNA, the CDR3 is TGTGCCAGCAGCTTAAGCTTGGGCGGGAGGGAGTACGAGCAGTACTTC.

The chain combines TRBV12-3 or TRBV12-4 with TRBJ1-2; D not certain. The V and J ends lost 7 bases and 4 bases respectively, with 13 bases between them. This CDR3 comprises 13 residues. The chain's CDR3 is CASTPDFRYGYTF. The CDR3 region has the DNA TGTGCCAGCACCCCGGACTTCCGCTATGGCTACACCTTC.

In nucleotides, the CDR3 is TGCGCCAGCCGTGGGGGACGGGAGACCCAGTACTTC. It codes for CASRGGRETQYF. V is TRBV5-1 and J is TRBJ2-5; D possibly uses TRBD1 or TRBD2 (5 bases each). In germline, CDR1 is SGHRS, CDR2 YFSETQ. V lost 7 bases and J 5 bases, leaving 12 bases between the germline ends. This CDR3 comprises 12 residues. The full variable domain, rest sourced from reference TRBV5-1 and TRBJ2-5, is KAGVTQTPRYLIKTRGQQVTLSCSPISGHRSVSWYQQTPGQGLQFLFEYFSETQRNKGNFPGRFSGRQFSNSRSEMNVSTLELGDSALYLCASRGGRETQYFGPGTRLLVL.

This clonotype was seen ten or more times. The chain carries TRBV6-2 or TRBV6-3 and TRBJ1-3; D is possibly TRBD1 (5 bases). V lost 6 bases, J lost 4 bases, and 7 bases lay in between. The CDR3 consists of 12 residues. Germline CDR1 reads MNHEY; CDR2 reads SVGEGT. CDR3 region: CASSDRGNTIYF. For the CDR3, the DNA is TGTGCCAGCAGCGACAGAGGAAACACCATATATTTT.

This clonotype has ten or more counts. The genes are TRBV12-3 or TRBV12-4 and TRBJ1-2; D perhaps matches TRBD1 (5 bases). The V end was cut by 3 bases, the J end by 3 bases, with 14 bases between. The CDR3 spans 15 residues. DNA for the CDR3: TGTGCCAGCAGTTTCCTCGGGGCAGGGCACTATGGCTACACCTTC. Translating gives CASSFLGAGHYGYTF.

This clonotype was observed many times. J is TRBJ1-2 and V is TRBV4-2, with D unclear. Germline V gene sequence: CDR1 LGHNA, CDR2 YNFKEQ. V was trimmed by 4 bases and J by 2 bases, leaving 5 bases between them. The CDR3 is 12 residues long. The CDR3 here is CASSLTNYGYTF. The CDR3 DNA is TGTGCCAGCAGCCTCACCAACTATGGCTACACCTTC.

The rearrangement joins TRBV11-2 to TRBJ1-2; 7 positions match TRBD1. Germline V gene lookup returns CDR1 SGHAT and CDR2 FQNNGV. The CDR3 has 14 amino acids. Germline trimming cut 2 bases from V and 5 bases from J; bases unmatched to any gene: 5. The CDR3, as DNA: TGTGCCAGCAGCTTACACAGGGGTGAATATGGCTACACCTTC. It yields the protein CASSLHRGEYGYTF.

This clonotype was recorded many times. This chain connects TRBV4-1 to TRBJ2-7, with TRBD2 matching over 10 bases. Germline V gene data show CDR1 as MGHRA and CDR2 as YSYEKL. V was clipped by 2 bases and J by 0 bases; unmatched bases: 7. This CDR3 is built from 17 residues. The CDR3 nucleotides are TGCGCCAGCAGCCAACCTAGCGGGAGACCCAGCTCCTACGAGCAGTACTTC. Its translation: CASSQPSGRPSSYEQYF.

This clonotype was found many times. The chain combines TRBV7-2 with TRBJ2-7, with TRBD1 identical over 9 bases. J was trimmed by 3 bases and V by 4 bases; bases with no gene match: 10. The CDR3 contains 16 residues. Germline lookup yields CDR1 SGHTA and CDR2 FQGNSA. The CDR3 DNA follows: TGTGCCAGCAGCTCCCGAGGGGGGACAGGGCTCTACGAGCAGTACTTC. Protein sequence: CASSSRGGTGLYEQYF.

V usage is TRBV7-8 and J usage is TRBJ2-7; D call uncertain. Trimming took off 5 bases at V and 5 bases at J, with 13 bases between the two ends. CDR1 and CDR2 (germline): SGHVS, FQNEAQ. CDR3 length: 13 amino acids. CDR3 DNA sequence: TGTGCCAGCAGCCCCCCTAGGAGAGACGAGCAGTACTTC. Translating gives CASSPPRRDEQYF.

DNA of the CDR3: TGTGCCAGCAGCTTAAACCCGGGACTTGGACACTACGAGCAGTACTTC. Translating it yields CASSLNPGLGHYEQYF. This rearrangement joins TRBV12-3 or TRBV12-4 to TRBJ2-7; D is perhaps TRBD2 (6 bases). The CDR3 is 16 amino acids. Trimming took 6 bases from V and 3 from J, leaving 21 bases between them.

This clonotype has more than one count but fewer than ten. CDR3 DNA: TGTGCCAGCAGCCCCGGGACTAGGACCTACGAGCAGTACTTC. Its translation: CASSPGTRTYEQYF. The chain couples TRBV7-2 to TRBJ2-7; 8 bases are shared with TRBD2. CDR1 and CDR2 from the germline V gene are SGHTA and FQGNSA. V lost 5 bases and J lost 2; bases outside the gene matches: 5. The CDR3 sequence is 14 residues long. Drawing the rest from reference TRBV7-2 and TRBJ2-7, the complete variable domain is GAGVSQSPSNKVTEKGKDVELRCDPISGHTALYWYRQSLGQGLEFLIYFQGNSAPDKSGLPSDRFSAERTGGSVSTLTIQRTQQEDSAVYLCASSPGTRTYEQYFGPGTRLTVT.

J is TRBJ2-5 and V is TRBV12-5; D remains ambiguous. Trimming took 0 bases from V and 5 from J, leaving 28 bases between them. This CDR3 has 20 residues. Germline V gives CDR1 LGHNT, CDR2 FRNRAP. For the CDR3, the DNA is TGTGCTAGTGGTTTGGTACTTGGCTGGGGAAGGGAAATGTCTTCGGAGACCCAGTACTTC. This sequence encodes CASGLVLGWGREMSSETQYF.

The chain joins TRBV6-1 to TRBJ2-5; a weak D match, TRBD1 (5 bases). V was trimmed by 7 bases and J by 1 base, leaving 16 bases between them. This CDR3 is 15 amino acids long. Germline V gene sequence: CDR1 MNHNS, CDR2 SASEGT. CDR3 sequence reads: CASNDRQTIQETQYF. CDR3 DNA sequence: TGTGCCAGCAACGACAGACAAACCATCCAAGAGACCCAGTACTTC.

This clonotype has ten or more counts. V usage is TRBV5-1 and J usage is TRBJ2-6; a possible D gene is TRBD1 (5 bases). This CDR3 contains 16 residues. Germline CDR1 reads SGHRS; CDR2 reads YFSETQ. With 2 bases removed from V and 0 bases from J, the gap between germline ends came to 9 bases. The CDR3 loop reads CASSFTGGSGANVLTF. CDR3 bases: TGCGCCAGCAGCTTCACAGGCGGCTCTGGGGCCAACGTCCTGACTTTC.

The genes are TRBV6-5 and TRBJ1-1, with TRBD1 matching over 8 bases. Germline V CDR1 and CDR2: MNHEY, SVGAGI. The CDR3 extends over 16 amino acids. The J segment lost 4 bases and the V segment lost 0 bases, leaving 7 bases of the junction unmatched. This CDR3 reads CASSYSIRDRGTEAFF. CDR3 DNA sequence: TGTGCCAGCAGTTACTCGATACGTGACAGGGGCACTGAAGCTTTCTTT.

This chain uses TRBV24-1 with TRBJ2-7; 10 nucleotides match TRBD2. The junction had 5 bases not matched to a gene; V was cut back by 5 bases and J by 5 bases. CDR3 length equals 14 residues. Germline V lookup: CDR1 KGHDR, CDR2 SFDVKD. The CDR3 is CATSASGRRDEQYF. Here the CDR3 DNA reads TGTGCCACCAGTGCTAGCGGGAGACGGGACGAGCAGTACTTC.

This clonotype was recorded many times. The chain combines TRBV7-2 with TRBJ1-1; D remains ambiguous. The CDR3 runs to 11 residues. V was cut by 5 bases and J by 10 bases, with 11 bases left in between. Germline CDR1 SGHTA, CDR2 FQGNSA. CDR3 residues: CASSRDSGAFF. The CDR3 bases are TGTGCCAGCAGCCGTGATAGTGGAGCTTTCTTT.

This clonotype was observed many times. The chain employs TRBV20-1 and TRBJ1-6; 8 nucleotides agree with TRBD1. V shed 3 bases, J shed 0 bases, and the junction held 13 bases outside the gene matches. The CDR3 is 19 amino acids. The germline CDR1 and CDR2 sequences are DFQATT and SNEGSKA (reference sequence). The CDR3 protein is CSASGPRTGQSSYNSPLHF. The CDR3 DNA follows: TGCAGTGCTAGTGGCCCAAGGACAGGGCAGAGCTCCTATAATTCACCCCTCCACTTT.

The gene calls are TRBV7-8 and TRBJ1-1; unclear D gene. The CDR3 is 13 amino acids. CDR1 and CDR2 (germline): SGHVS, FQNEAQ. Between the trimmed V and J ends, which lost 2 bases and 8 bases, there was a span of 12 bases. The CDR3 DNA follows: TGTGCCAGCAGCTTAAGCAGTAAAGAAGAAGCTTTCTTT. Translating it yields CASSLSSKEEAFF.

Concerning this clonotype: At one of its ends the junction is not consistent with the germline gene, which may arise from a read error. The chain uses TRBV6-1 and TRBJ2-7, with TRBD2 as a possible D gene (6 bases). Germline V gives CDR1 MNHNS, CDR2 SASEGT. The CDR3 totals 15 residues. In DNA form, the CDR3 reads TGTGCCAGCAGCGGGGGTTCGGGAACGCTGTACGAGCAGTGCTTC. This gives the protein CASSGGSGTLYEQCF.

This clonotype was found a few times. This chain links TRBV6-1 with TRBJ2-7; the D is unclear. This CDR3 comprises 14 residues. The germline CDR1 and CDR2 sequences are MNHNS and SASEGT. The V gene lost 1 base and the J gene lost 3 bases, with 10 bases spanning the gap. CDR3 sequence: CASSEGTQHYEQYF. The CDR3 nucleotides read TGTGCCAGCAGTGAAGGGACGCAACACTACGAGCAGTACTTC.